The 27 T cell receptor beta chains below all came from one sample that was sequenced in a study of regulatory T cells in long-lasting Graves disease. Time point defined: newly diagnosed GD, antithyroid drugs for less than 3 months. Extracted RNA from PBMCs served as the source of the TCR library. Arm-PCR of CDR3 regions and iRepertoire HTBI primers were used to build TCR beta libraries. TCRdb ran MiXCR on the multiplex PCR reads and lists one entry per CDR3 protein. In the table there are some 560,000 distinct CDR3 sequences, about 15% of which are singletons. These same records also appear under a second study, on T cells in Graves' hyperthyroidism and ophthalmopathy.

The source was peripheral blood mononuclear cells (PBMCs), collected at new diagnosis, from a patient treated with antithyroid drugs. These receptors were collected from a woman aged 40 to 65 with Graves disease.

This clonotype was seen repeatedly, ten times or more. The chain recombines TRBV12-3 or TRBV12-4 with TRBJ2-1; D perhaps matches TRBD1 (5 bases). This CDR3 has 12 amino acids. The V gene lost 6 bases and the J gene lost 7 bases, with 10 bases spanning the gap. CDR3 in DNA: TGTGCCAGCAGCCCCACAGGAAATGAGCAGTTCTTC. This codes for CASSPTGNEQFF.

In this sample, this clonotype turned up many times. This chain uses TRBV6-1 with TRBJ1-1, with 7 bases identical to TRBD1. CDR3 length equals 15 residues. CDR1 and CDR2 from the germline V gene are MNHNS and SASEGT. With V trimmed by 4 bases and J by 1 base, 6 bases remained unmatched. The CDR3 reads CASSAGGGGNTEAFF. The CDR3 bases are TGTGCCAGCAGTGCAGGGGGAGGCGGGAACACTGAAGCTTTCTTT.

This clonotype was seen many times. The V and J genes are TRBV28 and TRBJ1-2, with 7 bases identical to TRBD1. V shed 5 bases, J shed 3 bases, and the junction held 3 bases outside the gene matches. The CDR3 spans 13 residues. Germline V gives CDR1 MDHEN, CDR2 SYDVKM. In nucleotides, the CDR3 is TGTGCCAGCAGTCTGACAGGGCACTATGGCTACACCTTC. Translated: CASSLTGHYGYTF.

This clonotype was seen many times. J is TRBJ2-1 and V is TRBV7-2; weak D call: TRBD1 (5 bases). V dropped 7 bases and J dropped 10 bases, with 20 bases sitting between them. Germline assignment: CDR1 SGHTA and CDR2 FQGNSA. This CDR3 has 14 residues. CDR3 coding DNA: TGTGCCAGCACCAAACAGGAAGGGGCTCCGGAGCAGTTCTTC. Residues: CASTKQEGAPEQFF. The variable domain in full, with the rest retrieved from reference TRBV7-2 and TRBJ2-1, is GAGVSQSPSNKVTEKGKDVELRCDPISGHTALYWYRQSLGQGLEFLIYFQGNSAPDKSGLPSDRFSAERTGGSVSTLTIQRTQQEDSAVYLCASTKQEGAPEQFFGPGTRLTVL.

The J gene is TRBJ2-7, the V gene TRBV19; unclear D gene. Deletions cut 5 bases from V and 1 base from J, with 9 bases between. This CDR3 is 13 amino acids long. CDR1 LNHDA and CDR2 SQIVND come from the germline V gene (reference sequence). In DNA, the CDR3 is TGTGCCAGTAGTGCCCAGAGTTCCTACGAGCAGTACTTC. This sequence encodes CASSAQSSYEQYF.

About this clonotype: A much bigger clone sits one base away, suggesting this may be a read error. The chain is built from TRBV3-1 and TRBJ2-1; D ambiguous. This CDR3 comprises 13 residues. From germline, CDR1 is LGHDT and CDR2 YNNKEL (reference sequence). DNA of the CDR3: TGTGCCAGCAGCCTCCGAGTGAGCAATGAGCAGCTCTTC. Its translation is CASSLRVSNEQLF.

Many counts were recorded for this clonotype. The chain is built from TRBV6-1 and TRBJ1-1; the D is unclear. The CDR3 runs 13 residues. Trimming shortened V by 2 bases and J by 3 bases, and 7 bases separated the two germline ends. The germline V gene has CDR1 MNHNS and CDR2 SASEGT. The DNA for the CDR3 is TGTGCCAGCAGTGAATCGAGAGACACTGAAGCTTTCTTT. Its translation: CASSESRDTEAFF.

This clonotype came up a few times. The chain has TRBV19 and TRBJ2-1, with D unresolved. The V end was cut by 6 bases, the J end by 9 bases, with 9 bases between. This CDR3 is 11 amino acids long. Germline V gene sequence: CDR1 LNHDA, CDR2 SQIVND (reference sequence). The CDR3 DNA reads as TGTGCCAGTAGCCGCAGGAGTGAGCAGTTCTTC. As protein: CASSRRSEQFF.

The sample holds a few counts of this clonotype. J is TRBJ1-2 and V is TRBV7-9; 8 positions agree with TRBD1. The CDR3 has 15 residues. The V gene's germline CDR1 is SEHNR and CDR2 FQNEAQ (reference sequence). Losses at the gene ends were 0 bases for V and 7 bases for J; bases not matched to a gene: 7. CDR3 region: CASSLAVTGGSGYTF. CDR3 DNA sequence: TGTGCCAGCAGCTTAGCAGTCACAGGGGGGTCTGGCTACACCTTC.

This clonotype was seen at least ten times. The chain carries TRBV27 and TRBJ2-5; D not certain. The V end lost 3 bases, the J end lost 2 bases, and 4 bases lay between the germline ends. Per the germline V gene, CDR1 is MNHEY and CDR2 is SMNVEV (reference sequence). The CDR3 has 12 amino acids. The CDR3 DNA reads as TGTGCCAGCAGTTTCCCTCAAGAGACCCAGTACTTC. This translates into CASSFPQETQYF.

This clonotype was recorded at least ten times. CDR3 nucleotides: TGTGCCAGCTCACCCCGAGGGGTGGTCACAGATACGCAGTATTTT. Protein sequence: CASSPRGVVTDTQYF. The V and J genes are TRBV18 and TRBJ2-3; possibly TRBD1 or TRBD2 for D (5 bases each). Germline V gene lookup returns CDR1 KGHSH and CDR2 LQKENI. Trimming removed 3 bases at V and 2 bases at J, with 12 bases between. This CDR3 spans 15 amino acids. Full variable domain (remainder filled in from reference TRBV18 and TRBJ2-3): NAGVMQNPRHLVRRRGQEARLRCSPMKGHSHVYWYRQLPEEGLKFMVYLQKENIIDESGMPKERFSAEFPKEGPSILRIQQVVRGDSAAYFCASSPRGVVTDTQYFGPGTRLTVL.

J is TRBJ2-7 and V is TRBV6-1; 12 nucleotides agree with TRBD2. With 2 bases clipped from V and 1 base from J, the junction kept 6 bases outside the gene matches. The CDR3 extends over 17 amino acids. Germline-derived CDR1 and CDR2 are MNHNS and SASEGT. CDR3 DNA sequence: TGTGCCAGCAGTGAACTACTAGCGGGGGGCCGATCCTACGAGCAGTACTTC. It specifies CASSELLAGGRSYEQYF.

This clonotype was seen at least ten times. V usage is TRBV6-1 and J usage is TRBJ2-7; TRBD1 matches at 7 bases. Trimming cost V 8 bases and J 0 bases; bases outside gene matches: 10. CDR3 length: 15 residues. Looked up from germline, CDR1 is MNHNS and CDR2 is SASEGT. The DNA for the CDR3 is TGTGCCAGCCAGGGGGTTCGGGATATCTCCTACGAGCAGTACTTC. Translated: CASQGVRDISYEQYF.

This clonotype occurred many times. The gene calls are TRBV3-1 and TRBJ2-1, with D tentatively TRBD1 (5 bases). V lost 0 bases to trimming and J lost 9 bases, with 9 bases between them. This CDR3 is built from 13 residues. Germline CDR1 and CDR2: LGHDT and YNNKEL (reference sequence). CDR3 region: CASSQEGLREQFF. CDR3 nucleotide sequence: TGTGCCAGCAGCCAAGAGGGGCTTCGTGAGCAGTTCTTC.

This clonotype was seen a few times. The chain employs TRBV6-1 and TRBJ2-7, with unresolved D. In germline, CDR1 is MNHNS, CDR2 SASEGT. V lost 5 bases and J lost 2, with 16 bases in between. The CDR3 runs 15 residues. DNA for the CDR3: TGTGCCAGCAGTCAAACTCCTTACACAGCCTACGAGCAGTACTTC. As protein: CASSQTPYTAYEQYF.

In its sample, this clonotype was seen many times. This chain connects TRBV28 to TRBJ2-7; D might be TRBD2 (6 bases). This CDR3 spans 15 amino acids. V was trimmed by 7 bases and J by 2 bases, leaving 18 bases between them. CDR1 is MDHEN, CDR2 SYDVKM, per germline. CDR3 in amino acids: CASTNGGTSPYEQYF. In DNA, the CDR3 is TGTGCCAGCACAAATGGCGGGACCAGCCCCTACGAGCAGTACTTC.

This chain joins TRBV14 and TRBJ1-6, with unresolved D. Per germline, CDR1 SGHDN and CDR2 FVKESK. The CDR3 length is 18 residues. V lost 0 bases to trimming and J lost 0 bases, with 12 bases between them. The CDR3 sequence is CASSQDFQRYSYNSPLHF. The CDR3 bases are TGTGCCAGCAGCCAAGATTTCCAGAGATACTCCTATAATTCACCCCTCCACTTT.

The J gene is TRBJ2-4, the V gene TRBV5-6; 9 nucleotides align to TRBD2. Losses at the gene ends were 4 bases for V and 8 bases for J; bases not matched to a gene: 10. The CDR3 is made up of 15 amino acids. Germline CDR1 is SGHDT and CDR2 is YYEEEE. CDR3 nucleotide sequence: TGTGCCAGCAGCGCGACGCGGGGGGGCCAGGACATTCAGTACTTC. It encodes CASSATRGGQDIQYF.

This clonotype was counted ten times or more. The genes are TRBV9 and TRBJ2-7, with 7 positions matching TRBD1. Germline values: CDR1 SGDLS, CDR2 YYNGEE. CDR3 size: 14 residues. V shed 6 bases, J shed 7 bases, and the junction held 13 bases outside the gene matches. CDR3 sequence: CASNTGDGASEQYF. CDR3 nucleotide sequence: TGTGCCAGCAACACAGGGGATGGGGCGAGTGAGCAGTACTTC. The entire variable domain, with the rest obtained from reference TRBV9 and TRBJ2-7, is as follows: DSGVTQTPKHLITATGQRVTLRCSPRSGDLSVYWYQQSLDQGLQFLIQYYNGEERAKGNILERFSAQQFPDLHSELNLSSLELGDSALYFCASNTGDGASEQYFGPGTRLTVT.

This clonotype was observed at least ten times. The chain links TRBV24-1 to TRBJ2-1; D call uncertain. Germline values: CDR1 KGHDR, CDR2 SFDVKD. The V gene lost 2 bases and the J gene lost 7 bases, with 8 bases spanning the gap. CDR3 length: 13 amino acids. CDR3 bases: TGTGCCACCAGTGATTCGGACCTTAATGAGCAGTTCTTC. It encodes CATSDSDLNEQFF.

This clonotype was seen a handful of times. V usage is TRBV6-1 and J usage is TRBJ2-1; TRBD2 agrees at 12 bases. Germline CDR1 MNHNS, CDR2 SASEGT. The V and J ends lost 6 bases and 4 bases, in that order; junction bases with no gene match: 10. CDR3 size: 17 residues. CDR3 sequence reads: CASRATSGGIGYNEQFF. The CDR3 nucleotides are TGTGCCAGCAGGGCAACTAGCGGGGGGATTGGGTACAATGAGCAGTTCTTC.

This clonotype was counted ten times or more. Germline is not matched at one junction end, which may reflect a read error. DNA for the CDR3: TGCGCCAGCAGCCAAGCCCCTGGACAGCGTGAAGCTTTCTTT. Translation: CASSQAPGQREAFF. The rearrangement links TRBV11-2 to TRBJ1-1; D is possibly TRBD1 (6 bases). The CDR3 totals 14 residues. In germline, CDR1 is SGHAT, CDR2 FQNNGV.

This clonotype was seen repeatedly, ten times or more. The chain recombines TRBV5-6 with TRBJ1-1, with 7 bases aligning to TRBD1. Germline V gene data show CDR1 as SGHDT and CDR2 as YYEEEE. The CDR3 runs 14 residues. Trimming removed 4 bases from V and 6 bases from J; junction bases left unmatched: 9. CDR3 in DNA: TGTGCCAGCAGCGCAGACAGGGATTCCGCTGAAGCTTTCTTT. Translating gives CASSADRDSAEAFF.

Regarding this clonotype: One base away lies a much larger clone, so this may be a sequencing read error. The chain employs TRBV2 and TRBJ2-1, with 13 nucleotides matching TRBD2. Germline assignment: CDR1 SNHLY and CDR2 FYNNEI. This CDR3 has 14 amino acids. J gave up 5 bases and V 8 bases, and 3 bases lay outside the gene matches. The CDR3 DNA is TGTGCCAGCGGGACTAGCGGGGTCGACAATGAGCAGTTCTTC. This codes for CASGTSGVDNEQFF.

This clonotype has more than one count but fewer than ten. The chain combines TRBV11-3 with TRBJ1-1; D call uncertain. This CDR3 has 14 residues. Germline V gene data show CDR1 as SGHNT and CDR2 as YENEEA. V was clipped by 8 bases and J by 0 bases, with 13 bases between them. The CDR3 sequence: CASVQRHVNTEAFF. The CDR3 region has the DNA TGTGCCAGCGTCCAGCGGCATGTGAACACTGAAGCTTTCTTT.

This clonotype was counted ten times or more. Here the CDR3 reads CASSYGQARTDTQYF. The CDR3 nucleotides read TGCGCCAGCAGCTACGGACAGGCCCGCACAGATACGCAGTATTTT. V usage is TRBV5-1 and J usage is TRBJ2-3; the match to TRBD1 covers 7 bases. Germline V CDR1 and CDR2: SGHRS, YFSETQ. The CDR3 is 15 residues long. V gave up 3 bases and J gave up 1 base; unmatched junction bases: 5.

The chain has TRBV10-3 and TRBJ1-2, with D possibly TRBD1 on 6 matching bases. There are 15 residues in the CDR3. With 3 bases removed from V and 4 bases from J, the gap between germline ends came to 15 bases. Germline V CDR1 and CDR2: ENHRY, SYGVKD. The CDR3 DNA sequence: TGTGCCATCAGTGAAAGGGACACGGGCTCCTATGGCTACACCTTC. As protein: CAISERDTGSYGYTF.